Included here is one TCR beta chain sequence, with context. The CDR3 consists of 13 residues. V lost 4 bases and J lost 0, with 6 bases in between. Germline CDR1 and CDR2: SGHTA and FQGTGA. Study members were between about 18 and 95 years old and lived in 20 to 30 US regions. Original analysis: Amplification of reference gene primers provided the estimated nucleated cell counts. Assay: immunoSEQ multiplex PCR; the TCRdb copy retains only in-frame clones and omits some. That table gives V, J and clone size, and the DNA gave D and trimming. The sample carries under 300,000 clones, roughly 87% recorded once. This sample was taken from a study of blood T cell repertoires in COVID-19. Study as a whole: Acute-phase and convalescent COVID-19 samples originated in the United States, Italy and Spain. T cells, B-cell-depleted T cells, or PBMCs supplied cDNA or gDNA.

The chain employs TRBV7-3 and TRBJ1-1; D uncertain. The receptor comes from a woman in her thirties with acute COVID-19. Sequencing was done on a sample of PBMCs or T cells enriched from blood (not recorded which). As DNA, the CDR3 is TGTGCCAGCAGCTCCCAAATGAACACTGAAGCTTTCTTT. This encodes CASSSQMNTEAFF.